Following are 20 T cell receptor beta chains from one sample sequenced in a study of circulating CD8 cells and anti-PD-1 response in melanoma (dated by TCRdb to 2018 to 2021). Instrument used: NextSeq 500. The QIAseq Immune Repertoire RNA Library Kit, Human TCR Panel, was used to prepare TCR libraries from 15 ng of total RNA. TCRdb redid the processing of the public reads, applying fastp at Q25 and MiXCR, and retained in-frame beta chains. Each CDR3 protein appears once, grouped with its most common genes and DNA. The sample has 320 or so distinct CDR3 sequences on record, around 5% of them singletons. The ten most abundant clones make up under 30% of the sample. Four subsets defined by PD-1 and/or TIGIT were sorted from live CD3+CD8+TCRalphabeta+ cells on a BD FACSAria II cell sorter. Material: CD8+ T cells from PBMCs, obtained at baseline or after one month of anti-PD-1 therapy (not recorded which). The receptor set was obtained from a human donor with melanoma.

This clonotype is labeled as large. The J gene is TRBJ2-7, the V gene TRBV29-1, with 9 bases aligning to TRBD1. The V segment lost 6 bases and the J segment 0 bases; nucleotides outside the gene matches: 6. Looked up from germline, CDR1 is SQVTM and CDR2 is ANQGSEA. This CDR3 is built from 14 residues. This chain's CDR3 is CSVTGTGFSYEQYF. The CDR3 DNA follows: TGCAGCGTCACCGGGACAGGGTTCTCCTACGAGCAGTACTTC.

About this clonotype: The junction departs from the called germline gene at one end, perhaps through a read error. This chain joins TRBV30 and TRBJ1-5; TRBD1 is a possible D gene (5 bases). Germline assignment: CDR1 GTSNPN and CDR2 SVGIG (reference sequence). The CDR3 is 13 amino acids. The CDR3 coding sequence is TGTGCCTGGAGGACAGCCCGGGATCAGCCCCAGCGTTTT. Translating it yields CAWRTARDQPQRF.

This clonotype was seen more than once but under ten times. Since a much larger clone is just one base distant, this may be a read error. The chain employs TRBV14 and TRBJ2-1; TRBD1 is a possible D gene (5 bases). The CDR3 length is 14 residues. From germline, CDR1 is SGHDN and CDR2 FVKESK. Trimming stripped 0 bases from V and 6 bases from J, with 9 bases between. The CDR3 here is CASSQDLTGNEQFF. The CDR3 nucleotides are TGTGCCAGCAGCCAAGATCTAACAGGCAATGAGCAGTTCTTC.

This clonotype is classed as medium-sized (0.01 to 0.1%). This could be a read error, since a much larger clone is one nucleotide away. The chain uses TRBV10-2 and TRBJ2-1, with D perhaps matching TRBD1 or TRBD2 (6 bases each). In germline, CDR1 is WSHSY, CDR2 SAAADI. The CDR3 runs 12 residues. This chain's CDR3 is CASTPDGGMRVF. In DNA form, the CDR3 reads TGCGCCAGCACTCCAGACGGGGGCATGCGGGTCTTC.

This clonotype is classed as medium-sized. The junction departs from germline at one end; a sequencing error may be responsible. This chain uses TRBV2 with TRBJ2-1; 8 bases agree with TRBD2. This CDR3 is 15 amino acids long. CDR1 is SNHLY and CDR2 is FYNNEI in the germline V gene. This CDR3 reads CASRGTRDSYNEQFF. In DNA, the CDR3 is TGTGCCAGCAGGGGGACTAGAGACTCCTACAATGAGCAGTTTTTC.

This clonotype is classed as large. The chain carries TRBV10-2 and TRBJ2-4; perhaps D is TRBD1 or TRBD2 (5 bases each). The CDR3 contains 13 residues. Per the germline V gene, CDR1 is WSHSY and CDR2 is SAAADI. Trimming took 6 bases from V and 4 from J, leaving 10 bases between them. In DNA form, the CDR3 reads TGCGCCAGCAGGGGGGAAGAGAAAAACATTCAGTACTTC. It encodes CASRGEEKNIQYF.

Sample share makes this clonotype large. CDR3 DNA sequence: TGTGCCAGCAGTTTGTCTCGGGGTGGGTTAAATGGCTACACCTTC. This sequence encodes CASSLSRGGLNGYTF. The genes are TRBV27 and TRBJ1-2; D gene uncertain. This CDR3 spans 15 amino acids. From germline, CDR1 is MNHEY and CDR2 SMNVEV (reference sequence). V lost 3 bases and J lost 6, with 17 bases in between.

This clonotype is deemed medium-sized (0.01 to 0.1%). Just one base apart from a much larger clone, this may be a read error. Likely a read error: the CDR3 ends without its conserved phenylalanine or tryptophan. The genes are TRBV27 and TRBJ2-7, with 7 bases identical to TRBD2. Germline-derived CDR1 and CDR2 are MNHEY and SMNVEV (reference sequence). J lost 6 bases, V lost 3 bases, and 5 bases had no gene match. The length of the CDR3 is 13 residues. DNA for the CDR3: TGTGCCAGCAGTTTCACTAGCGCGGGCGAGCAGTACTCC. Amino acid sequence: CASSFTSAGEQYS.

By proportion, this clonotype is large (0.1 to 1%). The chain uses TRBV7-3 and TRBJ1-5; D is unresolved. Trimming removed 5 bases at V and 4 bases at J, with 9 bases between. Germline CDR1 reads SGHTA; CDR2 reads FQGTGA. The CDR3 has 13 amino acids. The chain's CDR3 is CASSIDPNQPQHF. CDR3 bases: TGTGCCAGCAGCATAGACCCAAATCAGCCCCAGCATTTT.

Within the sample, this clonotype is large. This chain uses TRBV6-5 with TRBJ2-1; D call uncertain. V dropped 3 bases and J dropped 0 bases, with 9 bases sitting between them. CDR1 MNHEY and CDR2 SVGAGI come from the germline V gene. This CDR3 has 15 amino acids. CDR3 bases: TGTGCCAGCAGTTATACAGAGAGCTCCTACAATGAGCAGTTCTTC. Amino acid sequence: CASSYTESSYNEQFF.

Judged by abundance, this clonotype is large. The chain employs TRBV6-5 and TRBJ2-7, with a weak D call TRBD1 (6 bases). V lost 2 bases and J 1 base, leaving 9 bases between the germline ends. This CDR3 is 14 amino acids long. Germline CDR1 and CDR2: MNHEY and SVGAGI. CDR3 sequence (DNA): TGTGCCAGCAGTTACCTGGACAGTTCCTACGAGCAGTACTTC. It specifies CASSYLDSSYEQYF.

The DNA of the CDR3 is TGTGCCAGCAGCTCAGCGCGATCGGGGGAGCCCCAAGAGACCCAGTACTTC. Protein sequence: CASSSARSGEPQETQYF. The rearrangement joins TRBV11-3 to TRBJ2-5; TRBD2 is a possible D gene (6 bases). Trimming removed 4 bases at V and 1 base at J, with 19 bases between. The CDR3 totals 17 residues. Per germline, CDR1 SGHNT and CDR2 YENEEA.

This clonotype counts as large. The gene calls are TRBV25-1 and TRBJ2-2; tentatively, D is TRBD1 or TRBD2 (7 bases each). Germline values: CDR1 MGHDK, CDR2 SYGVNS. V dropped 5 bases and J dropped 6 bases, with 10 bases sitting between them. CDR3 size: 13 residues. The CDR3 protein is CASSPGGAGELFF. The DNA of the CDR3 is TGTGCCAGCAGTCCAGGGGGGGCCGGGGAGCTGTTTTTT.

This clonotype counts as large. CDR3 in amino acids: CASSQDWGGGNTEAFF. CDR3 nucleotide sequence: TGCGCCAGCAGCCAAGATTGGGGGGGAGGGAACACTGAAGCTTTCTTT. V gene TRBV4-3 combines with J gene TRBJ1-1; tentatively, D is TRBD1 (5 bases). The germline V gene has CDR1 LGHNA and CDR2 YSLEER. V lost 0 bases, J lost 1 base, and 12 bases lay in between. The CDR3 has 16 amino acids.

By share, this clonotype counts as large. The CDR3 loop is CSVEETGADQETQYF. The CDR3, as DNA: TGCAGCGTTGAAGAGACCGGGGCCGACCAAGAGACCCAGTACTTC. The J gene is TRBJ2-5, the V gene TRBV29-1; D is tentatively TRBD1 or TRBD2 (5 bases each). The ends were cut back, 0 bases at V and 0 bases at J, with 11 bases in the middle. The germline gives CDR1 SQVTM, CDR2 ANQGSEA. This CDR3 is built from 15 residues. The variable domain in full, completed from reference TRBV29-1 and TRBJ2-5, reads SAVISQKPSRDICQRGTSLTIQCQVDSQVTMMFWYRQQPGQSLTLIATANQGSEATYESGFVIDKFPISRPNLTFSTLTVSNMSPEDSSIYLCSVEETGADQETQYFGPGTRLLVL.

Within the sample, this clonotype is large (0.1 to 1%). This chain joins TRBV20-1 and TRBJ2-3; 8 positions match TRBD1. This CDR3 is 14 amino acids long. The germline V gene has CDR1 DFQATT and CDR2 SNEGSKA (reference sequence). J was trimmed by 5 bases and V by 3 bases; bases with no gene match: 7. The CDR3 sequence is CSASSGGDGDTQYF. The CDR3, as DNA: TGCAGTGCTAGTTCAGGGGGCGATGGAGATACGCAGTATTTT.

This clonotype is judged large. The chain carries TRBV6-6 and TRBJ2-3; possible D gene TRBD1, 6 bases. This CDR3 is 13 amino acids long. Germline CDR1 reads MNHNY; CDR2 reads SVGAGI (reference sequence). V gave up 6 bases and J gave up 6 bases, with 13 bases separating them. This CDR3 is CASSLGARDTQYF. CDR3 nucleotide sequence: TGTGCCAGCAGCCTGGGGGCGCGGGATACGCAGTATTTT.

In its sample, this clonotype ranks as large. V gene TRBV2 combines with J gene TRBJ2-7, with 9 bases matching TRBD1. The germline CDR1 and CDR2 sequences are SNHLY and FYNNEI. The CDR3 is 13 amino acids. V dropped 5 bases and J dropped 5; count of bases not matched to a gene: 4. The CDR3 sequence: CASSKGQGDEQYF. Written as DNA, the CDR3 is TGTGCCAGCAGTAAGGGACAGGGCGACGAGCAGTACTTC.

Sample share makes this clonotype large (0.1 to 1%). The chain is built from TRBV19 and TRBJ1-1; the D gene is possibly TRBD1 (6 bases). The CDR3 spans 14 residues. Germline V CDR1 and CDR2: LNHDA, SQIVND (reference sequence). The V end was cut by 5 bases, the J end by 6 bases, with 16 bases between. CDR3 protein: CASSAATGLPEAFF. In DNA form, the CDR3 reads TGTGCCAGTAGTGCCGCGACAGGTCTACCTGAAGCTTTCTTT. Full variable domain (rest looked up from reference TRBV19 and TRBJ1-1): DGGITQSPKYLFRKEGQNVTLSCEQNLNHDAMYWYRQDPGQGLRLIYYSQIVNDFQKGDIAEGYSVSREKKESFPLTVTSAQKNPTAFYLCASSAATGLPEAFFGQGTRLTVV.

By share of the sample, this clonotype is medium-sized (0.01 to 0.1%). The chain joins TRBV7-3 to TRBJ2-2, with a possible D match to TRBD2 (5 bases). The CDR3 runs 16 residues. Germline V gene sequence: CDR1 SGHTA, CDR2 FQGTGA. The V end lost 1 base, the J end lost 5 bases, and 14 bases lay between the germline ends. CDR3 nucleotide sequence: TGTGCCAGCAGCTTAATGCAGCGCGGGCAGACCGGGGAGCTGTTTTTT. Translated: CASSLMQRGQTGELFF.